This T cell receptor (beta chain) came from a study of somatic mutations in cytotoxic T cells in rheumatoid arthritis (dated by TCRdb to about 2017). About the investigation overall: Sorted V beta1+ cells also underwent TCRB sequencing, and some V beta antibody-stained T-cell populations were flow-sorted at nearly 100% purity on a FACSAria II or Sony SH800. The study asked whether expanded CD8+ T-cell clones in newly diagnosed, untreated rheumatoid arthritis carry somatic mutations, and used TCRB deep sequencing to characterize clonality. For 60 or so rheumatoid arthritis patients and 20 healthy controls, TCRB deep sequencing was carried out. The median ages of the patient and control groups were essentially identical.

This clone was detected only a few times. Its antigen is currently not known. Base qualities are not at hand, and no much larger clone is one base apart. On the study overall, not on this receptor specifically: The expanded CD8+ clones had unknown antigen targets, and not appearing in virus-specific databases did not rule out that they were virus-specific. No adjustment for multiple comparisons was made for the slight TRBV07 underrepresentation in patients. In about an eighth of the roughly 65 patients, more than 20% of CD8+ cells belonged to the largest CD8+ clone, while several identical CD8+ TCRB sequences were shared between blood and synovial fluid. CD8+ T-cell clonality in rheumatoid arthritis patients was not significantly different from that in age-matched healthy controls. An increase of CD8+ clonality with age was seen in patients (Spearman r ≈ 0.49) but not in healthy controls.

With a median age of 56 years (range roughly 20-70) and about 51% female, the healthy controls consisted of fewer than 25 blood donors whose buffy coats were used. Positive magnetic bead selection on an AutoMACS was used to isolate CD4+ and CD8+ cells, with flow cytometry used to check purity. Ficoll-Paque PLUS density gradient separation was used to isolate peripheral blood mononuclear cells. Nucleospin Tissue or Tissue XS kits were used to extract DNA from CD4-enriched, CD8-enriched or PBMC samples, and a Qubit 2.0 fluorometer was used for quantification. Sequencing of TCRB CDR3 was done on genomic DNA with the immunoSEQ assay. Turning to the authors' computational methods: The analyses included only productive TCRB rearrangements. Clonality was expressed as a Shannon entropy-based productive clonality index, with each clone defined by a unique TCRB CDR3 sequence. The template counts of each clone relative to the total templates per sample were used to calculate repertoire overlap between two samples. V-gene usage measured by flow cytometry correlated with TCRB sequencing V-gene usage, with a Spearman r of around 0.59. TCRdb carries this immuneACCESS record with in-frame sequences only. Its versions omit some clonotypes, under half of them owing to an unresolved V gene in the studies checked, with the rest unexplained. Clone size and the V and J calls come from that table; the DNA yielded D and trimming. This sample gives 7,000 or so clones in total; approximately 65% of them show up just once. The top ten clones comprise under 30% of the sample.

The CDR3 measures 13 amino acids from cysteine to phenylalanine. The CDR3 DNA has 39 bases and is translated from base 1. V is pared back by 3 bases and J by 6 bases, with 10 bases lying between the germline termini. Via the germline V gene, CDR1 is SGHRS and CDR2 YFSETQ. Sequencing was carried out using CD8+ T cells sorted from blood. This sequence uses TRBV5-1 and TRBJ2-1; the D gene identity is not certain. This sequence originates from a middle-aged woman in good health. The CDR3 region has the sequence CASSSWGGNEQFF. The sequence in DNA is TGCGCCAGCAGCTCTTGGGGTGGCAATGAGCAGTTCTTC.